This paragraph covers one T cell receptor delta chain sequence. A far larger clone differs by one base, so this is likely a read error. The data are from a study of gamma-delta T cells after stem cell transplantation. TCRdb re-called the RT-PCR reads using CATT. In the table there are roughly 1,300 delta-chain clones, approximately 30% of which are singletons. The V gene's germline CDR1 is TSWWSYY and CDR2 QGS. With 2 bases clipped from V and 5 bases from J, the junction kept 28 bases outside the gene matches. There are 22 residues in the CDR3. The chain is built from TRDV1 and TRDJ1; 8 positions match TRDD3. The clonotype was recovered from a human donor. It is not recorded whose cells these are; they may come from a transplant donor. Sequencing input: gamma-delta T cells. The CDR3 DNA reads TGTGCTCTTGGGGAAAGTCCTTCCCCCCGTCGGTGGGGGATGCCCCGCGGGGATAAACTCATCTTT. Amino acids: CALGESPSPRRWGMPRGDKLIF.